In this sample, the clone carrying this T cell receptor (beta chain) turned up many times. Its antigen is undetermined. The repertoire came from unfractionated whole blood and reflected all unsorted peripheral T cells. Reverse transcription used around 540 ng RNA and constant-region primers for alpha and beta. Separate chain-specific third strand synthesis with multiplexing indices produced the alpha and beta libraries. MiXCR, run by TCRdb on the 5' RACE reads, gives a single entry per CDR3 protein. This table has approximately 14,000 distinct CDR3 sequences, 9.9% appearing once. This CDR3 is 16 amino acids long. The V gene's germline CDR1 is SEHNR and CDR2 FQNEAQ (reference sequence). The V end lost 0 bases, the J end lost 3 bases, and 11 bases lay between the germline ends. This sample was included in a study of HIV-infected patients and healthy controls. Study-wide results and limits: Healthy control repertoires had roughly threefold more distinct CDR3s than untreated HIV+ repertoires, and higher Shannon diversity. Healthy controls carried many MAIT alpha-chain CDR3s, while HIV+ repertoires had few.

This TCR derives from an adult in good health. Sequenced: blood. This chain uses TRBV7-9 with TRBJ1-4; the D is unclear. The CDR3 coding sequence is TGTGCCAGCAGCTTAGCAACAGCTCTGCCTAATGAAAAACTGTTTTTT. Its translation: CASSLATALPNEKLFF.